These 20 T cell receptor beta chains originate from one sample sequenced in a study of identifying expanded T cells in peripheral blood. Repertoires were generated with immunoSEQ multiplex PCR, while TCRdb's copy carries only in-frame clones and drops some. The data contain over 90,000 clones, approximately 90% of them singletons. The sequencing sample was made of blood. These receptor sequences come from a person aged 18-69 years in good health.

The chain carries TRBV7-3 and TRBJ1-2; weak D call: TRBD1 (5 bases). Trimming removed 2 bases from V and 3 bases from J, with 7 bases in between. Germline V CDR1 and CDR2: SGHTA, FQGTGA. The CDR3 is 13 residues long. CDR3 sequence reads: CASSLRGDYGYTF. The CDR3 coding sequence is TGTGCCAGCAGCTTACGGGGGGACTATGGCTACACCTTC.

V is TRBV6-1 and J is TRBJ1-2; tentatively, D is TRBD1 (5 bases). The ends were cut back, 3 bases at V and 1 base at J, with 6 bases in the middle. Per germline, CDR1 MNHNS and CDR2 SASEGT. The CDR3 is 13 residues long. The CDR3 nucleotides are TGTGCCAGCAGTGAGGGACGTAACTATGGCTACACCTTC. Its translation is CASSEGRNYGYTF.

The table lists this clone with a few counts. The chain joins TRBV9 to TRBJ2-5; D is unresolved. The V gene's germline CDR1 is SGDLS and CDR2 YYNGEE. CDR3 size: 15 residues. The V end lost 0 bases, the J end lost 4 bases, and 13 bases lay between the germline ends. The CDR3 spells CASSVDTGSAETQYF. CDR3 sequence (DNA): TGTGCCAGCAGCGTAGACACTGGTAGTGCAGAGACCCAGTACTTC. The entire variable domain, with the rest obtained from reference TRBV9 and TRBJ2-5, is as follows: DSGVTQTPKHLITATGQRVTLRCSPRSGDLSVYWYQQSLDQGLQFLIQYYNGEERAKGNILERFSAQQFPDLHSELNLSSLELGDSALYFCASSVDTGSAETQYFGPGTRLLVL.

This clone was found once. The chain combines TRBV19 with TRBJ1-2; D is ambiguous. In germline, CDR1 is LNHDA, CDR2 SQIVND (reference sequence). The V end lost 0 bases, the J end lost 7 bases, and 12 bases lay between the germline ends. The CDR3 runs 14 residues. The DNA for the CDR3 is TGTGCCAGTAGTATAGACTACCGGGGAGTTGGCTACACCTTC. Its translation is CASSIDYRGVGYTF.

The chain carries TRBV4-2 and TRBJ1-5; D gene uncertain. Germline-derived CDR1 and CDR2 are LGHNA and YNFKEQ. V was pared by 1 base and J by 5 bases, with 6 bases between. The CDR3 totals 13 residues. Here the CDR3 DNA reads TGTGCCAGCAGCCAAGCGCTTTATCAGCCCCAGCATTTT. Encoded protein: CASSQALYQPQHF.

The chain links TRBV7-9 to TRBJ1-2; the match to TRBD1 covers 11 bases. The germline V gene encodes CDR1 SEHNR and CDR2 FQNEAQ (reference sequence). The CDR3 length is 16 residues. The V segment lost 5 bases and the J segment 0 bases; nucleotides outside the gene matches: 5. In DNA, the CDR3 is TGTGCCAGCAGCCCGGGACAGGGGGGAACTAACTATGGCTACACCTTC. Its translation: CASSPGQGGTNYGYTF.

This rearrangement joins TRBV7-8 to TRBJ1-1; 7 nucleotides match TRBD1. Germline CDR1 SGHVS, CDR2 FQNEAQ. This CDR3 is built from 15 residues. V lost 4 bases to trimming and J lost 5 bases; unmatched junction nucleotides: 10. The CDR3 spells CASSYGISGGTEAFF. CDR3 nucleotides: TGTGCCAGCAGCTACGGTATCTCAGGGGGAACTGAAGCTTTCTTT.

This chain links TRBV9 with TRBJ2-2, with 10 bases fitting TRBD2. Trimming cost V 0 bases and J 5 bases; bases outside gene matches: 7. This CDR3 comprises 17 residues. The V gene's germline CDR1 is SGDLS and CDR2 YYNGEE. DNA of the CDR3: TGTGCCAGCAGCGTAGGGCTAGCGGGGGCCCAAACCGGGGAGCTGTTTTTT. Its translation is CASSVGLAGAQTGELFF.

The sample holds one count of this clone. V gene TRBV27 combines with J gene TRBJ2-3; D unclear. The length of the CDR3 is 14 residues. The V end lost 2 bases, the J end lost 4 bases, and 10 bases lay between the germline ends. Germline-derived CDR1 and CDR2 are MNHEY and SMNVEV (reference sequence). The DNA of the CDR3 is TGTGCCAGCAGTTTACTTCTACCCGCAGATACGCAGTATTTT. Protein product: CASSLLLPADTQYF.

CDR3 DNA sequence: TGTGCCAGCAGCCCCAGGACAGCAACAGATACGCAGTATTTT. This sequence encodes CASSPRTATDTQYF. This rearrangement joins TRBV9 to TRBJ2-3, with D tentatively TRBD1 (6 bases). This CDR3 has 14 residues. The V end lost 4 bases, the J end lost 3 bases, and 12 bases lay between the germline ends. In germline, CDR1 is SGDLS, CDR2 YYNGEE. The entire variable domain, with the rest obtained from reference TRBV9 and TRBJ2-3, is as follows: DSGVTQTPKHLITATGQRVTLRCSPRSGDLSVYWYQQSLDQGLQFLIQYYNGEERAKGNILERFSAQQFPDLHSELNLSSLELGDSALYFCASSPRTATDTQYFGPGTRLTVL.

This clone is a singleton in its sample. The gene calls are TRBV4-1 and TRBJ2-3, with 8 bases lining up with TRBD1. V shed 3 bases, J shed 3 bases, and the junction held 5 bases outside the gene matches. This CDR3 has 15 amino acids. Germline V CDR1 and CDR2: MGHRA, YSYEKL. This CDR3 is CASSHSGQETDTQYF. In DNA, the CDR3 is TGCGCCAGCAGCCATTCGGGACAGGAAACAGATACGCAGTATTTT.

This clone occurred once. V and J are TRBV10-1 and TRBJ2-5, with unresolved D. The CDR3 consists of 14 residues. Trimming cost V 0 bases and J 7 bases, with 12 bases left between them. Germline V gene lookup returns CDR1 WNHNN and CDR2 SYGVQD (reference sequence). DNA for the CDR3: TGCGCCAGCAGTGAGTCAGGCTCCCCTTGGACCCAGTACTTC. It codes for CASSESGSPWTQYF.

This clone was detected once. V gene TRBV28 combines with J gene TRBJ2-2; D gene unclear. The germline V gene has CDR1 MDHEN and CDR2 SYDVKM. CDR3 length: 14 amino acids. CDR3 bases: TGTGCGGCTAAAGCCAGTCAGTCCACCGGGGAGCTGTTTTTT. It specifies CAAKASQSTGELFF.

The CDR3 spells CASSSLDRGYGYTF. In DNA, the CDR3 is TGTGCCAGCAGCTCCCTGGACAGGGGATATGGCTACACCTTC. V usage is TRBV5-6 and J usage is TRBJ1-2; 9 bases align to TRBD1. V lost 3 bases to trimming and J lost 5 bases; unmatched junction nucleotides: 5. CDR3 length: 14 residues. Germline CDR1 is SGHDT and CDR2 is YYEEEE. The full variable domain, completed using reference TRBV5-6 and TRBJ1-2, is DAGVTQSPTHLIKTRGQQVTLRCSPKSGHDTVSWYQQALGQGPQFIFQYYEEEERQRGNFPDRFSGHQFPNYSSELNVNALLLGDSALYLCASSSLDRGYGYTFGSGTRLTVV.

The chain carries TRBV7-2 and TRBJ1-2; 7 bases agree with TRBD1. This CDR3 contains 18 residues. Germline V CDR1 and CDR2: SGHTA, FQGNSA. With 5 bases clipped from V and 0 bases from J, the junction kept 15 bases outside the gene matches. This CDR3 is CASSLRSSEGAANYGYTF. The CDR3, as DNA: TGTGCCAGCAGCCTACGATCCTCAGAGGGGGCCGCTAACTATGGCTACACCTTC.

This clone has just one count. The chain couples TRBV15 to TRBJ1-1, with D hard to call. Germline loops: CDR1 LNHNV, CDR2 YYDKDF (reference sequence). This CDR3 has 14 residues. V lost 7 bases and J lost 1, with 13 bases in between. CDR3 coding DNA: TGTGCCACCAAATCCGAAGAGGCGAACACTGAAGCTTTCTTT. This translates into CATKSEEANTEAFF.

The gene calls are TRBV19 and TRBJ1-2; D remains unclear. V lost 7 bases to trimming and J lost 4 bases, with 13 bases between them. This CDR3 has 13 amino acids. CDR1 LNHDA and CDR2 SQIVND come from the germline V gene (reference sequence). The CDR3 DNA reads as TGTGCCAGTAAGGATTTACGAAGCTATGGCTACACCTTC. Residues: CASKDLRSYGYTF.

The rearrangement joins TRBV7-2 to TRBJ1-2; no clear D gene. V lost 2 bases and J lost 2, with 6 bases in between. Germline lookup yields CDR1 SGHTA and CDR2 FQGNSA. The CDR3 covers 13 residues. CDR3: CASSLRTNYGYTF. In nucleotides, the CDR3 is TGTGCCAGCAGCTTAAGGACGAACTATGGCTACACCTTC.

V is TRBV19 and J is TRBJ2-1; 8 nucleotides match TRBD2. The junction had 11 bases not matched to a gene; V was cut back by 3 bases and J by 4 bases. The CDR3 runs to 17 residues. From germline, CDR1 is LNHDA and CDR2 SQIVND (reference sequence). For the CDR3, the DNA is TGTGCCAGTAGTATTGGGTTCGGGGGGGCTATTTACAATGAGCAGTTCTTC. Its translation is CASSIGFGGAIYNEQFF.

Only one count was recorded for this clone. The chain joins TRBV7-3 to TRBJ2-7; 7 bases map to TRBD2. V lost 2 bases to trimming and J lost 5 bases; unmatched junction nucleotides: 6. Germline V gene data show CDR1 as SGHTA and CDR2 as FQGTGA. This CDR3 has 14 residues. Here the CDR3 reads CASSLGLGQNEQYF. Written as DNA, the CDR3 is TGTGCCAGCAGCTTAGGACTAGGGCAAAACGAGCAGTACTTC.